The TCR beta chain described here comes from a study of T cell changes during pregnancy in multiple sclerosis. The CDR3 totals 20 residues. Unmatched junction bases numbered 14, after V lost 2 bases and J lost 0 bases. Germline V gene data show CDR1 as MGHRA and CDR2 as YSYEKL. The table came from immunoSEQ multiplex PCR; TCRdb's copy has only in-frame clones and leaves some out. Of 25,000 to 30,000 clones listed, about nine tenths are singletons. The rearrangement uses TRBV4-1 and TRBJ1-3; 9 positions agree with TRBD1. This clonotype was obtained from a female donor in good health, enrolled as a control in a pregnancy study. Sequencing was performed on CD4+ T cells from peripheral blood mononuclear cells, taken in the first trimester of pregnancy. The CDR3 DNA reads TGCGCCAGCAGCCAACCGGTGGACAGGGGAACCACGAGCTCTGGAAACACCATATATTTT. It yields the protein CASSQPVDRGTTSSGNTIYF.